Presented here are 28 T cell receptor beta chains from one specimen sequenced in a study of vaccination and CD4 T cells after COVID-19. The time point: late sampling 161 to 241 days after vaccination in a few convalescent patients. Treatment in this sample: approximately 10-day PBMC culture with coronavirus spike peptide pools or control peptides (ViraFEST assay). With the Oncomine TCR Beta short-read assay, DNA from cultured CD4+ T cells was sequenced. TCRdb used MiXCR to reprocess the PCR reads, holding one entry per CDR3 protein. The sample shows roughly 20,000 distinct CDR3 sequences, approximately 33% of them seen only once. For these receptors, no antigen is known. Here the sequenced sample was CD4+ T cells from blood, cultured in vitro, taken about 7 months after SARS-CoV-2 vaccination. The receptors here all came from a human donor who had recovered from COVID-19.

This chain's CDR3 is CASSRSSPLHF. CDR3 coding DNA: TGTGCCAGCAGCCGTTCTTCACCCCTCCACTTT. The gene calls are TRBV28 and TRBJ1-6; D unclear. The ends were cut back, 6 bases at V and 9 bases at J, with 6 bases in the middle. The length of the CDR3 is 11 residues. The germline V gene has CDR1 MDHEN and CDR2 SYDVKM.

For the CDR3, the DNA is TGCAGCGCAAGACAGGGGACAGGGTTTGGCTACACCTTC. Protein: CSARQGTGFGYTF. The V and J genes are TRBV29-1 and TRBJ1-2; 9 nucleotides agree with TRBD1. V shed 7 bases, J shed 7 bases, and the junction held 10 bases outside the gene matches. CDR3 size: 13 residues. CDR1 and CDR2 from the germline V gene are SQVTM and ANQGSEA. Combining the CDR3 with reference TRBV29-1 and TRBJ1-2 gives the whole variable domain SAVISQKPSRDICQRGTSLTIQCQVDSQVTMMFWYRQQPGQSLTLIATANQGSEATYESGFVIDKFPISRPNLTFSTLTVSNMSPEDSSIYLCSARQGTGFGYTFGSGTRLTVV.

The chain has TRBV7-2 and TRBJ2-7; D gene uncertain. Germline CDR1 SGHTA, CDR2 FQGNSA. Trimming removed 0 bases from V and 5 bases from J, with 11 bases in between. CDR3 length: 14 amino acids. The CDR3 here is CASSLATTVNEQYF. The CDR3 nucleotides read TGTGCCAGCAGCTTAGCCACAACGGTCAACGAGCAGTACTTC.

The V call is TRBV25-1, the J call TRBJ1-2; a weak D match, TRBD1 (5 bases). Germline assignment: CDR1 MGHDK and CDR2 SYGVNS. Trimming removed 6 bases from V and 3 bases from J, with 20 bases in between. This CDR3 spans 16 amino acids. CDR3 residues: CASRGRGGDMDYGYTF. CDR3 DNA sequence: TGTGCCAGCAGGGGACGTGGGGGGGATATGGACTATGGCTACACCTTC.

The chain has TRBV20-1 and TRBJ2-7; the D is unclear. V lost 5 bases, J lost 0 bases, and 11 bases lay in between. The V gene's germline CDR1 is DFQATT and CDR2 SNEGSKA (reference sequence). The CDR3 runs 13 residues. CDR3: CSAGARVSYEQYF. CDR3 sequence (DNA): TGCAGTGCTGGAGCTCGAGTCTCCTACGAGCAGTACTTC.

The chain combines TRBV12-3 or TRBV12-4 with TRBJ2-7; D possibly uses TRBD1 or TRBD2 (5 bases each). The germline V and J ends were trimmed by 5 bases and 4 bases, with 12 bases remaining between them. The CDR3 runs 13 residues. In nucleotides, the CDR3 is TGTGCCAGCAGTCTCGGGACGGATTACGAGCAGTACTTC. Its protein is CASSLGTDYEQYF.

This chain uses TRBV7-3 with TRBJ1-6, with D tentatively TRBD1 (6 bases). Trimming cost V 5 bases and J 5 bases, with 16 bases left between them. This CDR3 comprises 16 residues. Germline-derived CDR1 and CDR2 are SGHTA and FQGTGA. CDR3 sequence: CASSATGPQHNSPLHF. The CDR3 DNA reads TGTGCCAGCAGCGCCACAGGGCCCCAGCATAATTCACCCCTCCACTTT.

This clonotype was recorded a few times. The chain employs TRBV20-1 and TRBJ2-7, with D tentatively TRBD2 (5 bases). The CDR3 consists of 13 residues. V lost 3 bases to trimming and J lost 5 bases, with 14 bases between them. Germline CDR1 DFQATT, CDR2 SNEGSKA (reference sequence). DNA for the CDR3: TGCAGTGCTAGGGGTCAGCTGGAGGACGAGCAGTACTTC. Translating it yields CSARGQLEDEQYF.

In its sample, this clonotype ranks as medium-sized. This chain links TRBV7-4 with TRBJ1-5, with D unresolved. The CDR3 length is 13 residues. Germline V gene sequence: CDR1 SGHVT, CDR2 SQSDAQ. Trimming removed 1 base from V and 6 bases from J, with 7 bases in between. As DNA, the CDR3 is TGTGCCAGCAGCTTAGGGGAGGCTCAGCCCCAGCATTTT. Translating gives CASSLGEAQPQHF.

The rearrangement uses TRBV20-1 and TRBJ1-1; no clear D. This CDR3 region has 13 residues. The germline V gene has CDR1 DFQATT and CDR2 SNEGSKA (reference sequence). V was trimmed by 2 bases and J by 1 base, leaving 8 bases between them. This CDR3 reads CSARNPKNTEAFF. CDR3 nucleotides: TGCAGTGCTAGAAATCCTAAGAACACTGAAGCTTTCTTT.

This clonotype was seen more than once but under ten times. The genes are TRBV27 and TRBJ2-7; a possible D gene is TRBD2 (5 bases). The V end lost 4 bases, the J end lost 2 bases, and 15 bases lay between the germline ends. Germline CDR1 is MNHEY and CDR2 is SMNVEV (reference sequence). The CDR3 consists of 15 residues. The DNA for the CDR3 is TGTGCCAGCAGTTCCCCCTCGCGGGCTCCCTACGAGCAGTACTTC. It yields the protein CASSSPSRAPYEQYF.

The chain recombines TRBV7-8 with TRBJ2-7; the D gene is possibly TRBD2 (5 bases). Germline V gene lookup returns CDR1 SGHVS and CDR2 FQNEAQ. The CDR3 contains 13 residues. The germline V and J ends were trimmed by 5 bases and 2 bases, with 10 bases remaining between them. This CDR3 reads CASSRSGTYEQYF. Here the CDR3 DNA reads TGTGCCAGCAGCAGGAGCGGCACCTACGAGCAGTACTTC.

V usage is TRBV18 and J usage is TRBJ1-1, with 7 bases aligning to TRBD1. Germline V gene sequence: CDR1 KGHSH, CDR2 LQKENI. V trimming: 6 bases; J trimming: 3 bases; junction bases outside the gene matches: 4. The CDR3 spans 13 residues. The CDR3 DNA reads TGTGCCAGCTCCGGGACAGAACACACTGAAGCTTTCTTT. This encodes CASSGTEHTEAFF.

The CDR3 loop is CSAPWTSGSTDTQYF. In DNA form, the CDR3 reads TGCAGTGCTCCTTGGACTAGCGGGAGCACAGATACGCAGTATTTT. The V and J genes are TRBV20-1 and TRBJ2-3, with TRBD2 matching 11 bases. The CDR3 loop spans 15 amino acids. Germline V CDR1 and CDR2: DFQATT, SNEGSKA (reference sequence). V trimming: 5 bases; J trimming: 0 bases; junction bases outside the gene matches: 4.

The chain employs TRBV28 and TRBJ2-3, with TRBD1 matching over 7 bases. Germline loops: CDR1 MDHEN, CDR2 SYDVKM. Trimming took 6 bases from V and 2 from J; bases not matched to a gene: 8. CDR3 length equals 15 residues. CDR3 region: CASRSPTGPTDTQYF. In DNA form, the CDR3 reads TGTGCCAGCAGATCTCCGACAGGGCCCACAGATACGCAGTATTTT. Together with reference TRBV28 and TRBJ2-3, the CDR3 gives the full variable domain: DVKVTQSSRYLVKRTGEKVFLECVQDMDHENMFWYRQDPGLGLRLIYFSYDVKMKEKGDIPEGYSVSREKKERFSLILESASTNQTSMYLCASRSPTGPTDTQYFGPGTRLTVL.

There are a few counts of this clonotype. This chain joins TRBV27 and TRBJ2-7; weak D call: TRBD1 (6 bases). Trimming left V 8 bases short and J 0 bases short, with 14 bases between. This CDR3 is built from 14 residues. The germline V gene has CDR1 MNHEY and CDR2 SMNVEV (reference sequence). CDR3: CASDGQPFSYEQYF. Here the CDR3 DNA reads TGTGCCAGCGACGGACAGCCCTTCTCCTACGAGCAGTACTTC.

The chain uses TRBV20-1 and TRBJ1-5, with D hard to call. Germline V gene lookup returns CDR1 DFQATT and CDR2 SNEGSKA (reference sequence). Trimming removed 0 bases at V and 0 bases at J, with 9 bases between. The CDR3 extends over 15 amino acids. The CDR3 DNA sequence: TGCAGTGCTAGAGATATGAGCTATAGCAATCAGCCCCAGCATTTT. This encodes CSARDMSYSNQPQHF.

The chain carries TRBV6-2 or TRBV6-3 and TRBJ2-5, with D possibly TRBD2 on 5 matching bases. CDR1 is MNHEY, CDR2 SVGEGT, per germline. This CDR3 spans 12 amino acids. The V and J ends lost 2 bases and 4 bases respectively, with 5 bases between them. The DNA for the CDR3 is TGTGCCAGCAGTTACGCGGGAGAGACCCAGTACTTC. Translated, it gives CASSYAGETQYF.

This clonotype was seen a few times. The chain employs TRBV6-5 and TRBJ2-3; D is unresolved. This CDR3 spans 14 amino acids. V lost 2 bases to trimming and J lost 4 bases, with 10 bases between them. Germline CDR1 is MNHEY and CDR2 is SVGAGI. CDR3 sequence: CASSYLETADTQYF. The CDR3 DNA is TGTGCCAGCAGTTACCTAGAGACGGCAGATACGCAGTATTTT.

The rearrangement uses TRBV2 and TRBJ2-1; tentatively, D is TRBD2 (6 bases). The CDR3 contains 15 residues. Germline loops: CDR1 SNHLY, CDR2 FYNNEI. V was pared by 1 base and J by 1 base, with 8 bases between. For the CDR3, the DNA is TGTGCCAGCAGTGAAGGTCTAGCGTCCTACAATGAGCAGTTCTTC. Its translation is CASSEGLASYNEQFF. Variable domain in full (rest from reference TRBV2 and TRBJ2-1): EPEVTQTPSHQVTQMGQEVILRCVPISNHLYFYWYRQILGQKVEFLVSFYNNEISEKSEIFDDQFSVERPDGSNFTLKIRSTKLEDSAMYFCASSEGLASYNEQFFGPGTRLTVL.

This clonotype turned up a few times. The chain couples TRBV11-2 to TRBJ2-5, with a tentative D call TRBD2 (6 bases). V lost 5 bases and J 5 bases, leaving 15 bases between the germline ends. Looked up from germline, CDR1 is SGHAT and CDR2 is FQNNGV. The CDR3 loop spans 14 amino acids. The DNA for the CDR3 is TGTGCCAGCAGCGACGGACTATGGAGGGAGACCCAGTACTTC. This gives the protein CASSDGLWRETQYF.

The rearrangement links TRBV6-4 to TRBJ2-5; 7 bases align to TRBD1. The germline V gene encodes CDR1 MRHNA and CDR2 SNTAGT. The CDR3 runs 14 residues. V lost 9 bases, J lost 6 bases, and 13 bases stayed unmatched. This chain's CDR3 is CARSPGQTPQTQYF. The CDR3 region has the DNA TGTGCCAGGTCTCCGGGACAGACCCCCCAGACCCAGTACTTC.

This clonotype was picked up a small number of times. This chain uses TRBV25-1 with TRBJ2-5; 9 bases agree with TRBD1. The V and J ends lost 5 bases and 5 bases, in that order; junction bases with no gene match: 9. The CDR3 runs 15 residues. Per the germline V gene, CDR1 is MGHDK and CDR2 is SYGVNS. Here the CDR3 reads CASSLPGQGRETQYF. CDR3 coding DNA: TGTGCCAGCAGTTTACCGGGACAGGGAAGGGAGACCCAGTACTTC.

This clonotype was seen only a few times. The V call is TRBV6-1, the J call TRBJ2-1, with a weak D call TRBD1 (6 bases). This CDR3 spans 13 amino acids. Trimming removed 7 bases at V and 8 bases at J, with 15 bases between. Germline assignment: CDR1 MNHNS and CDR2 SASEGT. CDR3 in DNA: TGTGCCAGCACATCACAGGGTTTATATGAGCAGTTCTTC. It yields the protein CASTSQGLYEQFF.

This sequence joins TRBV2 and TRBJ2-3, with 7 bases aligning to TRBD2. CDR1 SNHLY and CDR2 FYNNEI come from the germline V gene. The CDR3 sequence is 16 residues long. Losses at the gene ends were 2 bases for V and 0 bases for J; bases not matched to a gene: 5. In DNA form, the CDR3 reads TGTGCCAGCAGTGAACGGCTAGCGGCTAGCACAGATACGCAGTATTTT. This translates into CASSERLAASTDTQYF.

This rearrangement joins TRBV6-1 to TRBJ2-7; 11 positions match TRBD2. The trim removed 5 bases at V and 5 bases at J, leaving 2 bases unmatched. This CDR3 is built from 13 residues. Looked up from germline, CDR1 is MNHNS and CDR2 is SASEGT. The CDR3 sequence is CASSPGLADEQYF. The CDR3 nucleotides read TGTGCCAGCAGTCCGGGACTAGCGGACGAGCAGTACTTC.

This sequence joins TRBV6-4 and TRBJ1-1; D may be TRBD1 (6 bases). This CDR3 contains 18 residues. V was trimmed by 4 bases and J by 2 bases, leaving 23 bases between them. Germline CDR1 and CDR2: MRHNA and SNTAGT. CDR3 in amino acids: CASSALPARTDINTEAFF. The CDR3, as DNA: TGTGCCAGCAGTGCCCTCCCGGCACGGACAGATATTAACACTGAAGCTTTCTTT.

The rearrangement joins TRBV15 to TRBJ2-1; D is undetermined. This CDR3 comprises 14 residues. Germline V gene lookup returns CDR1 LNHNV and CDR2 YYDKDF (reference sequence). V lost 0 bases and J 4 bases, leaving 7 bases between the germline ends. CDR3 nucleotides: TGTGCCACCAGCAGAGATGGGCAGTACAATGAGCAGTTCTTC. This encodes CATSRDGQYNEQFF.